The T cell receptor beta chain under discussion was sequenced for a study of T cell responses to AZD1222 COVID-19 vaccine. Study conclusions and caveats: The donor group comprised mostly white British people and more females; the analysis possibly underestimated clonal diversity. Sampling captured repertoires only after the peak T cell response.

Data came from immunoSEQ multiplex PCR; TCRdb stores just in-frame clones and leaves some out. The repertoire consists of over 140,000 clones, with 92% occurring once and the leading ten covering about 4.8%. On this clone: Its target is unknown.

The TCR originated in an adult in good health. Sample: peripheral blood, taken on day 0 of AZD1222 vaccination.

CDR3 bases: TGTGCCACCGGTGGACGGTTCATGTCTAGCACAGATACGCAGTATTTT. It yields the protein CATGGRFMSSTDTQYF. This chain uses TRBV24-1 with TRBJ2-3; D gene ambiguous. This CDR3 spans 16 amino acids. Trimming removed 9 bases at V and 0 bases at J, with 18 bases between. Germline V gives CDR1 KGHDR, CDR2 SFDVKD.